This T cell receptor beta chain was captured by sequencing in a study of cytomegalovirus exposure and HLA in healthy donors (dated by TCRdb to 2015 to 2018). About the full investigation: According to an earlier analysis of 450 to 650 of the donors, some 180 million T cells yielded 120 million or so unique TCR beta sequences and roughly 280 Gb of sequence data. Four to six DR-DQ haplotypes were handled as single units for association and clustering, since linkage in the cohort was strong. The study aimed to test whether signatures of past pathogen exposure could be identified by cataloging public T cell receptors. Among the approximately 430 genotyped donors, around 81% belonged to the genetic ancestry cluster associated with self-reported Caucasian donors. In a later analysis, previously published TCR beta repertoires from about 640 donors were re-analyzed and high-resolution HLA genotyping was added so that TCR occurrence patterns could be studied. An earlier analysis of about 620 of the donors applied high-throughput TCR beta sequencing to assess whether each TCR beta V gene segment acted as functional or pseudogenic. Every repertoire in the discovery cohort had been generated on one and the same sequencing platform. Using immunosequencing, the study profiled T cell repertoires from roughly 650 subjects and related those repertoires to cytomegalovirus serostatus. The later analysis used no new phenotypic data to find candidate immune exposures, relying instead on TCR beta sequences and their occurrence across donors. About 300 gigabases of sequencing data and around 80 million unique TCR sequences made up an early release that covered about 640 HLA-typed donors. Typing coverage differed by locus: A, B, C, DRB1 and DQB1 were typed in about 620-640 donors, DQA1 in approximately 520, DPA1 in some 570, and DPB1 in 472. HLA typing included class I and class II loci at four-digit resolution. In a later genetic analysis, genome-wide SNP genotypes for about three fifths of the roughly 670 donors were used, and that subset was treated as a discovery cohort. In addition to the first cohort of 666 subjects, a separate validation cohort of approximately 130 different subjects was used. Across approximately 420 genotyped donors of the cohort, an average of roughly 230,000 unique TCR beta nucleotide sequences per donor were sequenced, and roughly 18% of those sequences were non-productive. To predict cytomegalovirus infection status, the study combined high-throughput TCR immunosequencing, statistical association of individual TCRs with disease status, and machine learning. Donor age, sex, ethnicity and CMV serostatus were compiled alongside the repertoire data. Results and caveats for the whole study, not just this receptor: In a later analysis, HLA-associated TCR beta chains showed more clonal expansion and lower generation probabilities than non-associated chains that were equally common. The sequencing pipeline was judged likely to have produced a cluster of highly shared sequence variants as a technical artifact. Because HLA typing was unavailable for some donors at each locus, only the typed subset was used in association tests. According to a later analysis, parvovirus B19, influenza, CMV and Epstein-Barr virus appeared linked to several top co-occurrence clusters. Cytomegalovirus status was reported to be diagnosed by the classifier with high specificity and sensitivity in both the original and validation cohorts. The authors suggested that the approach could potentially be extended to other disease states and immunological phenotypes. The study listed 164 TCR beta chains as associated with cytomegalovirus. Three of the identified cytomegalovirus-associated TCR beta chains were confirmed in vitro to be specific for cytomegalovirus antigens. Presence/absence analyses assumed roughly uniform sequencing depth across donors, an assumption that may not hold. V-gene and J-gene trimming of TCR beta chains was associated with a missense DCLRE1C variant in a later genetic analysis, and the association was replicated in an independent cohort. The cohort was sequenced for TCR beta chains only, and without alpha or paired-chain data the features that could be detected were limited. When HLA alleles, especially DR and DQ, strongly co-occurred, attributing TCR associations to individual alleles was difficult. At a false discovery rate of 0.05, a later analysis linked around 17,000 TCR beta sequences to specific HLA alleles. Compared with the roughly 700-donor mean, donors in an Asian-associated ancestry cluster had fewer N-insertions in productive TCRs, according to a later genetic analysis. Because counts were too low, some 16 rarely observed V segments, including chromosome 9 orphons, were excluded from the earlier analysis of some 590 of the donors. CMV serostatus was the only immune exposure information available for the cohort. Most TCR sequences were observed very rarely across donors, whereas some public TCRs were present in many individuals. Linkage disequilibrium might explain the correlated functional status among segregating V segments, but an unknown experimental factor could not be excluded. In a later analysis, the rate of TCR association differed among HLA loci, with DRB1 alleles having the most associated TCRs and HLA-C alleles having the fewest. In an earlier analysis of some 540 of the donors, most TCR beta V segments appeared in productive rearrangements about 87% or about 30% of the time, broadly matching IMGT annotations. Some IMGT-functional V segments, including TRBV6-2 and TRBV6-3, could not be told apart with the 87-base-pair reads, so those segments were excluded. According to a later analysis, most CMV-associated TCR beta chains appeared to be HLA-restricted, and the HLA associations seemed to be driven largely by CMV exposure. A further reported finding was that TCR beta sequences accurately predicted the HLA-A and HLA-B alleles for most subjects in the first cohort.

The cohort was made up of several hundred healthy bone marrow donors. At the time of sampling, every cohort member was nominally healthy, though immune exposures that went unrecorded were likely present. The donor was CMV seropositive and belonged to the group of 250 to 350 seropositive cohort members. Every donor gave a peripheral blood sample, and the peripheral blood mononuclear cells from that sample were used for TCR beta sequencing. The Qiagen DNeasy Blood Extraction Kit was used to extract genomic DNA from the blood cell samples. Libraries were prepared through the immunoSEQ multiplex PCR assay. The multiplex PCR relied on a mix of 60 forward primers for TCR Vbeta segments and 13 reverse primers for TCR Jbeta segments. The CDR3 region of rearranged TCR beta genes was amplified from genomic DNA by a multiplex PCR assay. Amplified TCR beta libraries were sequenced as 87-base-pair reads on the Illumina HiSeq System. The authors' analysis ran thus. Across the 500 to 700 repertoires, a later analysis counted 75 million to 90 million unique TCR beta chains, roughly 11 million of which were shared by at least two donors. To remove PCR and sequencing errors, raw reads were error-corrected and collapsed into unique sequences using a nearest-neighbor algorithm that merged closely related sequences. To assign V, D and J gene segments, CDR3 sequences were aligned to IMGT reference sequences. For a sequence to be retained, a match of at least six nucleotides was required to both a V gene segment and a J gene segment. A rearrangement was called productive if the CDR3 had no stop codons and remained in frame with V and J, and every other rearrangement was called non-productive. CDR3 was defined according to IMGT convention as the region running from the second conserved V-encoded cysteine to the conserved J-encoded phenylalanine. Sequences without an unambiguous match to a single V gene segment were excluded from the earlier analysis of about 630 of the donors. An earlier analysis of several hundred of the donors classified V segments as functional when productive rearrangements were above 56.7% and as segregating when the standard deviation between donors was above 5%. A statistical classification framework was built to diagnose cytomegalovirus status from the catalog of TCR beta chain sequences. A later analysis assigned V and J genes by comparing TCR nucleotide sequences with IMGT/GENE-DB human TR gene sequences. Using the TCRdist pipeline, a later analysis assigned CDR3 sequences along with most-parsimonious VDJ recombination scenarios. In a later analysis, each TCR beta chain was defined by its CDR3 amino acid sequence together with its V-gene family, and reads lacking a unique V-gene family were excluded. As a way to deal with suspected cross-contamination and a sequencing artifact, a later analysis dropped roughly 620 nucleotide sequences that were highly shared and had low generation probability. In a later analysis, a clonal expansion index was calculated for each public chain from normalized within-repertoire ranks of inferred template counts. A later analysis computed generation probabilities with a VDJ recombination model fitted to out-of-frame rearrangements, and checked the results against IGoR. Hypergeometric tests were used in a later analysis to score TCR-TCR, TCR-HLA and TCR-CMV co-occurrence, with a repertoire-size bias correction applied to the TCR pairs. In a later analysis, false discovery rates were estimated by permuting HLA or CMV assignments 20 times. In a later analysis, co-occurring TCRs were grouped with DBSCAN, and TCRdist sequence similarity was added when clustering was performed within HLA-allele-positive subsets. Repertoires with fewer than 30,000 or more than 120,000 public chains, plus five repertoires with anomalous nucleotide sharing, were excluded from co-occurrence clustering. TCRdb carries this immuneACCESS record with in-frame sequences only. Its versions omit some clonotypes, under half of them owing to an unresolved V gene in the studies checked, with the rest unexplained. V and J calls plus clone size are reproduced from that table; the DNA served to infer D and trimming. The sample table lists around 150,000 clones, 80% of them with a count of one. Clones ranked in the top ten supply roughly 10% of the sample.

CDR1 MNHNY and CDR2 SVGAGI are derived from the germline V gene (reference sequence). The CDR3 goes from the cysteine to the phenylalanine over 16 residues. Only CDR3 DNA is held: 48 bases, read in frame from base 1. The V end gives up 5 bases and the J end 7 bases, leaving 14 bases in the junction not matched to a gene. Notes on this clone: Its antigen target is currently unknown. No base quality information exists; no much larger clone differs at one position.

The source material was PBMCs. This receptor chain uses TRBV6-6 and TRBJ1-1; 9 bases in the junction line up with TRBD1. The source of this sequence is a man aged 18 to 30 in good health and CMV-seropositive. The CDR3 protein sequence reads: CASSTTFGDRDYEAFF. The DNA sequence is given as TGTGCCAGCAGTACCACCTTCGGGGACAGGGACTATGAAGCTTTCTTT.